This T cell receptor beta chain was sequenced for a study of T cell changes during pregnancy in multiple sclerosis. From germline, CDR1 is SEHNR and CDR2 FQNEAQ (reference sequence). This CDR3 spans 13 amino acids. With 7 bases removed from V and 5 bases from J, the gap between germline ends came to 14 bases. This table comes from immunoSEQ multiplex PCR, and its TCRdb copy is limited to in-frame clones, with some not included. The sample lists tens of thousands of clones; around 89% were seen once. The sequence came from a female donor in good health, enrolled as a control in a pregnancy study. The chain is built from TRBV7-9 and TRBJ2-5; no definite D call. The sequences come from CD4+ T cells from peripheral blood mononuclear cells, collected in the first trimester of pregnancy. CDR3 region: CASTNSNRETQYF. CDR3 DNA sequence: TGTGCCAGCACGAACAGTAACCGGGAGACCCAGTACTTC.